A selection of T cell receptor beta chains follows, all from one sample in a study of response to subunit inactivated influenza vaccine. MiXCR was run by TCRdb on the RT-PCR reads, yielding one entry per CDR3 protein. Of fewer than 250,000 distinct CDR3 sequences in the sample, roughly an eighth were seen once. Sequenced here: CD8+ T cells sorted from PBMCs, sampled 5 days after vaccination. The receptors derive from a man aged 50 to 59 who received an inactivated influenza vaccine. Both conserved end residues are part of each CDR3.

j_gene,v_gene,CDR3aa
TRBJ2-1,TRBV4-2,CASSQEAATRNEQFF
TRBJ2-3,TRBV20-1,CSARDWTSTDTQYF
TRBJ2-3,TRBV19,CASSIRDSRWTDTQYF
TRBJ2-1,TRBV10-2,CASRAGLASYNEQFF
TRBJ2-2,TRBV6-2/TRBV6-3,CASSPGTKGAGELFF
TRBJ2-7,TRBV24-1,CATSDRGEQYF
TRBJ2-3,TRBV20-1,CSASDLNRISSTDTQYF
TRBJ2-7,TRBV7-9,CASSLDGYYEQYF
TRBJ1-2,TRBV25-1,CASGTGYGYTF
TRBJ2-7,TRBV4-2,CASSQVVGQTYEQYF
TRBJ2-1,TRBV4-2,CASSQDNWGAFYNEHFF
TRBJ2-1,TRBV11-2,CASSLDELGMRGYNEQFF
TRBJ2-1,TRBV4-3,CASSQDWWGSYNEQFF
TRBJ2-1,TRBV11-1,CASSLVVGRDLGDNEQFF
TRBJ2-1,TRBV4-1,CASSLQGRLAGIYNEQFF
TRBJ2-2,TRBV7-9,CASSYRQAGELFF
TRBJ2-5,TRBV9,CASSVAPAGVHETQYF
TRBJ2-1,TRBV5-6,CASSLRRQGVYEQFF
TRBJ2-3,TRBV6-2/TRBV6-3,CASSYSPGQGADTQYF
TRBJ1-1,TRBV9,CASSAWGQDGAFF
TRBJ2-2,TRBV7-9,CASSLTSVNTGELFF
TRBJ2-7,TRBV3-1,CASSRTGTGYYEQYF
TRBJ2-3,TRBV29-1,CTAVWLVNTDTQYF
TRBJ2-7,TRBV4-1,CASSQEGPGVSEQYF
TRBJ1-2,TRBV27,CASSWVGSQQYTF
TRBJ1-3,TRBV6-5,CASSSTGRTVGNTIYF
TRBJ2-7,TRBV12-3/TRBV12-4,CASSLGLRGYEQYF
TRBJ1-1,TRBV6-2/TRBV6-3,CASSYANLVNTEAFF
TRBJ2-1,TRBV5-5,CASSLDRYNEQFF
TRBJ2-5,TRBV12-3/TRBV12-4,CASSHYRGETQYF
TRBJ2-1,TRBV5-1,CASSLGTGYEQFF
TRBJ1-1,TRBV28,CASSLSPRRDTEAFF
TRBJ2-7,TRBV7-8,CASSLGREGHEQYF
TRBJ2-3,TRBV4-1,CASSQDRNTQYF
TRBJ1-1,TRBV20-1,CSARGTGTGTEAFF
TRBJ2-5,TRBV29-1,CSVEAGASETQYF
TRBJ1-1,TRBV28,CASSHSTGAGTEAFF
TRBJ2-7,TRBV7-6,CASSLLAGGSSYEQYF
TRBJ1-4,TRBV6-5,CASSYSGSTNEKLFF
TRBJ2-1,TRBV7-9,CASRRGGLINEQFF
TRBJ2-2,TRBV29-1,CSAAGGQGGELFF